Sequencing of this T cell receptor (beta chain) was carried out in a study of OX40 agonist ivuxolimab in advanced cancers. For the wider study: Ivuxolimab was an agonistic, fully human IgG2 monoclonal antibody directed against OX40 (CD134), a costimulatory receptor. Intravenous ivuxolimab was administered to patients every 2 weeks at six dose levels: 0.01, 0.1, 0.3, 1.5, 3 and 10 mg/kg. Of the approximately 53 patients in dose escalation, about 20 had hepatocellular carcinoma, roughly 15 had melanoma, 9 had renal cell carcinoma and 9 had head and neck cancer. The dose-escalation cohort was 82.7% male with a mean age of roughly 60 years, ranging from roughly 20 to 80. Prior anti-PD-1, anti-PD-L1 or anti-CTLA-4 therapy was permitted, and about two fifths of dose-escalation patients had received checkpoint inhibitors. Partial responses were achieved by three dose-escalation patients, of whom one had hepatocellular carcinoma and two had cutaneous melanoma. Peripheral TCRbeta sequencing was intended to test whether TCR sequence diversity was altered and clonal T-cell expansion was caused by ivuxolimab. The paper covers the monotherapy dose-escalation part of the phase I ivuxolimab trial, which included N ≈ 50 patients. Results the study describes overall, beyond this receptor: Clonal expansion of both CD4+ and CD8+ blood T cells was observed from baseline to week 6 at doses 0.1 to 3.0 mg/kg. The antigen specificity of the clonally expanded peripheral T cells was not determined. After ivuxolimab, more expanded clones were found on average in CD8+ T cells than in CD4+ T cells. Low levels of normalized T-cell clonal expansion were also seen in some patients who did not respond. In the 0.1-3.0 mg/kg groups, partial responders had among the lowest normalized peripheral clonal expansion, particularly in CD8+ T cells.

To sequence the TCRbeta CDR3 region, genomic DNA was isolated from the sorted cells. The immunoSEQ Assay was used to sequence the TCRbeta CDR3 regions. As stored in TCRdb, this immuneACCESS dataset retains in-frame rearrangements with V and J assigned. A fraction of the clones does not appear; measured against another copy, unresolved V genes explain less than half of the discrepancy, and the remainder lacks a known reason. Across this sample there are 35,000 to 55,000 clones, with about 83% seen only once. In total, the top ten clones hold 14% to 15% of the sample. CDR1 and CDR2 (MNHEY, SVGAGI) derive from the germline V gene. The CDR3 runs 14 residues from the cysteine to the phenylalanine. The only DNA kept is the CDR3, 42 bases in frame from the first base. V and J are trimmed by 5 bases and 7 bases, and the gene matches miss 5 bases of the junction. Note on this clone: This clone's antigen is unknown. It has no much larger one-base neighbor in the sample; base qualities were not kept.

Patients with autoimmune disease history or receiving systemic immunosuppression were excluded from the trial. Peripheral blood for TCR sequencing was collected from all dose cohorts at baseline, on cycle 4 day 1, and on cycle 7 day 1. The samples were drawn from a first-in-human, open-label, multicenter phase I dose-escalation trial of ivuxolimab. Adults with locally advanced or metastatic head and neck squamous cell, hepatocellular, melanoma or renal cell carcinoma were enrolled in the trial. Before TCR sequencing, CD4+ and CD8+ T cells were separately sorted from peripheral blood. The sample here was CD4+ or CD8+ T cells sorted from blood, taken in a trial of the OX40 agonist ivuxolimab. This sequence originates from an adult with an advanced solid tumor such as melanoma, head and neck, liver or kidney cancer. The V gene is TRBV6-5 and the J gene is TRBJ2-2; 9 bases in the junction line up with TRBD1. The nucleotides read TGTGCCAGCAGTGCGACAGGGGGAAGCGGGGAGCTGTTTTTT. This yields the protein CASSATGGSGELFF.